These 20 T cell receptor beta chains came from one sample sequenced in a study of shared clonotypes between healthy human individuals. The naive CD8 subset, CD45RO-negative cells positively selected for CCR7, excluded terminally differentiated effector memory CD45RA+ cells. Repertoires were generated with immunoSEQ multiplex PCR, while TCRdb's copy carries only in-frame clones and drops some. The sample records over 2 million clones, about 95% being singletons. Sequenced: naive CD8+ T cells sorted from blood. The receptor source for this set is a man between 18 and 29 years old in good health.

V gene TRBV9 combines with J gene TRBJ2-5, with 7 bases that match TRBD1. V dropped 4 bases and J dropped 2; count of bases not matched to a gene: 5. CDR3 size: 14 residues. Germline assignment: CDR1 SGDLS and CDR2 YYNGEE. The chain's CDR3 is CASSPDRVQETQYF. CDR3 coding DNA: TGTGCCAGCAGCCCCGACAGGGTTCAAGAGACCCAGTACTTC.

CDR3 sequence: CASSYGRGYSNQPQHF. CDR3 DNA sequence: TGTGCCAGCAGTTACGGGAGGGGATATAGCAATCAGCCCCAGCATTTT. This rearrangement joins TRBV6-5 to TRBJ1-5, with a possible D match to TRBD1 (5 bases). Deletions cut 2 bases from V and 0 bases from J, with 11 bases between. This CDR3 region has 16 residues. Germline CDR1 and CDR2: MNHEY and SVGAGI.

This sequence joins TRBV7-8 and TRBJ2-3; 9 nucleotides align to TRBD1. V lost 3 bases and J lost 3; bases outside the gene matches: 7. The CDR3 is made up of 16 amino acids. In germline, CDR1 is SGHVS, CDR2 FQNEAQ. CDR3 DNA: TGTGCCAGCAGCTTTGACAGGGGGGTTGCAACAGATACGCAGTATTTT. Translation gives CASSFDRGVATDTQYF.

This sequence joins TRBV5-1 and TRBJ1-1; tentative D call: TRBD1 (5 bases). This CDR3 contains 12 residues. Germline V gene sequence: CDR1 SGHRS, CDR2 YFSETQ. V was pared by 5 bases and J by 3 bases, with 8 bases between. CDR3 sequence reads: CASSAGDTEAFF. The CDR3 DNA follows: TGCGCCAGCAGTGCGGGGGACACTGAAGCTTTCTTT.

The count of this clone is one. This CDR3 reads CSVVRVGDEKLFF. DNA of the CDR3: TGCAGCGTCGTGAGGGTCGGCGATGAAAAACTGTTTTTT. The gene calls are TRBV29-1 and TRBJ1-4; D is uncertain. The CDR3 is made up of 13 amino acids. The germline V gene has CDR1 SQVTM and CDR2 ANQGSEA. Deletions cut 6 bases from V and 6 bases from J, with 14 bases between.

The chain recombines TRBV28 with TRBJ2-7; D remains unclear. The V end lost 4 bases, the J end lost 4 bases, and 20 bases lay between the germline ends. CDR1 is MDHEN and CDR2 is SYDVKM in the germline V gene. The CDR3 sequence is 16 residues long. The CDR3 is CASSSTDITSRYEQYF. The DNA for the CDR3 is TGTGCCAGCAGTTCCACTGACATAACATCACGGTACGAGCAGTACTTC.

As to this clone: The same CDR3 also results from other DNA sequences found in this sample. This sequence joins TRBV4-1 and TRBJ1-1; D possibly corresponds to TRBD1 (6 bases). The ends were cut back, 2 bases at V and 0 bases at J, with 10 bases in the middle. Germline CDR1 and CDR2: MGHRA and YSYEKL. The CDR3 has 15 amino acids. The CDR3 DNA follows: TGCGCCAGCAGCCAAAGTACAGGGCTGAACACTGAAGCTTTCTTT. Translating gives CASSQSTGLNTEAFF.

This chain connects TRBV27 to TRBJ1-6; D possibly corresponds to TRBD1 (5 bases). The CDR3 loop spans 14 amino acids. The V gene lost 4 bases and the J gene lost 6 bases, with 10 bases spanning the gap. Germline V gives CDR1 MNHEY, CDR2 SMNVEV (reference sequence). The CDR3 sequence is CASSSGLGNSPLHF. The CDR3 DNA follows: TGTGCCAGCAGTTCAGGGTTGGGTAATTCACCCCTCCACTTT.

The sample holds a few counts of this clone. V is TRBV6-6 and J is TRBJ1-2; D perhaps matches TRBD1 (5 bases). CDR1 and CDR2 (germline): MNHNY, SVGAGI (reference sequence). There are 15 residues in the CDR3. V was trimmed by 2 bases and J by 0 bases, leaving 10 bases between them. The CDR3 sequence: CASSYEDTPNYGYTF. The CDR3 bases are TGTGCCAGCAGTTACGAGGACACTCCTAACTATGGCTACACCTTC.

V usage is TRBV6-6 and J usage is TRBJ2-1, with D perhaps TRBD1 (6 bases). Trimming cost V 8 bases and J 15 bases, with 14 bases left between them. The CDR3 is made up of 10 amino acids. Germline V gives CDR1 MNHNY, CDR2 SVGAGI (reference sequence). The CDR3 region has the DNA TGTGCCAGCGGGGCAGGGGCACCGTTCTTC. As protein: CASGAGAPFF.

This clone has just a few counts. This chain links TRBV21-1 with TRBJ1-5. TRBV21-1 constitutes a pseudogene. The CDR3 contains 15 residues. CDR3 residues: CASSTQGRSNQPQHF. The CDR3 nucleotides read TGTGCCAGCAGCACCCAAGGACGTAGCAATCAGCCCCAGCATTTT.

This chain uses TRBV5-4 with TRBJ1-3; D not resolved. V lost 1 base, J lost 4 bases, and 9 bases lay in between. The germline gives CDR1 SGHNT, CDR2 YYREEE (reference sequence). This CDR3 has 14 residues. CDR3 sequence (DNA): TGTGCCAGCAGCTTGTTTGGATCCGGAAACACCATATATTTT. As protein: CASSLFGSGNTIYF.

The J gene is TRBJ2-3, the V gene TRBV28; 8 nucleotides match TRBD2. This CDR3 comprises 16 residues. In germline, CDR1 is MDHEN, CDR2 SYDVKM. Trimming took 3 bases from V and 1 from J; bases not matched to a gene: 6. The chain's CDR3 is CASSFPAGDGTDTQYF. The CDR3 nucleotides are TGTGCCAGCAGTTTTCCAGCGGGAGACGGCACAGATACGCAGTATTTT. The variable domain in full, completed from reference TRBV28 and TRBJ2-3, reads DVKVTQSSRYLVKRTGEKVFLECVQDMDHENMFWYRQDPGLGLRLIYFSYDVKMKEKGDIPEGYSVSREKKERFSLILESASTNQTSMYLCASSFPAGDGTDTQYFGPGTRLTVL.

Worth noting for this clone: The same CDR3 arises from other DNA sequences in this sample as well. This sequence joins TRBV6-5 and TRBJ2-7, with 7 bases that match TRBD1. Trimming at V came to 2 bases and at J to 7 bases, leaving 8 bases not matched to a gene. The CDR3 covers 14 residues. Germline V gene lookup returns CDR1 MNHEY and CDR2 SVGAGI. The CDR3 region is CASSYLGGEGEQYF. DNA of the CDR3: TGTGCCAGCAGTTACCTAGGGGGCGAGGGAGAGCAGTACTTC.

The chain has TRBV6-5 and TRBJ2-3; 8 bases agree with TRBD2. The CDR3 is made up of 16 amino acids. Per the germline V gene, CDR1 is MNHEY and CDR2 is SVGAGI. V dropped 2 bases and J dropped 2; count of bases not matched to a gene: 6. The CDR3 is CASSYGGSGTTDTQYF. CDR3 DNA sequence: TGTGCCAGCAGTTACGGTGGTAGCGGGACCACAGATACGCAGTATTTT.

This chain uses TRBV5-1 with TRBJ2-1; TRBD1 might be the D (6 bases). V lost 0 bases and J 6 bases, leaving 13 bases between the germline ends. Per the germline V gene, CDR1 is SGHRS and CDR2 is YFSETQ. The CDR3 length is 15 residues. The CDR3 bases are TGCGCCAGCAGCTTGGATAGGTCCAGGGGCAATGAGCAGTTCTTC. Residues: CASSLDRSRGNEQFF.

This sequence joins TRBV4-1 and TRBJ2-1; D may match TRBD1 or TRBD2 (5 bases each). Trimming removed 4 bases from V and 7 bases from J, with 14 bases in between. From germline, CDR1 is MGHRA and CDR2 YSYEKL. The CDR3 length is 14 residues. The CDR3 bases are TGCGCCAGCAGCCTGGTCGGGAAGGGGAATGAGCAGTTCTTC. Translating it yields CASSLVGKGNEQFF.

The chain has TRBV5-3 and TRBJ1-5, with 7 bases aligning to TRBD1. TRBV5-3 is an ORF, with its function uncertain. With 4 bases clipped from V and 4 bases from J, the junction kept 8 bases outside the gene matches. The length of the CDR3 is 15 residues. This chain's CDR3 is CARSHFGTENQPQHF. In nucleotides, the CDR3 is TGTGCCAGAAGCCATTTTGGGACAGAGAATCAGCCCCAGCATTTT.

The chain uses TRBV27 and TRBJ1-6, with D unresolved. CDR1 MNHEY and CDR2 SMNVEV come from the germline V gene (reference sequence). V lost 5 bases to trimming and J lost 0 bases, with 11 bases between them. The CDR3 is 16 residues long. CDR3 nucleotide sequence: TGTGCCAGCAGTCCCAATCTGAGCTCCTATAATTCACCCCTCCACTTT. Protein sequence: CASSPNLSSYNSPLHF.

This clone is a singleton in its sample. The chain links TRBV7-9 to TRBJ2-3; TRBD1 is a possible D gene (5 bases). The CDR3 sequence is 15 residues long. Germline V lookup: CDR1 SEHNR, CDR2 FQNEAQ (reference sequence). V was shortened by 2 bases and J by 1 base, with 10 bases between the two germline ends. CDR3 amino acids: CASSLHLGGTDTQYF. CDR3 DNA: TGTGCCAGCAGCTTACATCTAGGGGGCACAGATACGCAGTATTTT. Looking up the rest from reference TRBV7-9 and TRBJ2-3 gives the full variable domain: DTGVSQNPRHKITKRGQNVTFRCDPISEHNRLYWYRQTLGQGPEFLTYFQNEAQLEKSRLLSDRFSAERPKGSFSTLEIQRTEQGDSAMYLCASSLHLGGTDTQYFGPGTRLTVL.